This T cell receptor (beta chain) was obtained from a study of CD8+ T cells in alopecia areata. Sequencing used cDNA as its template, made by extracting RNA and reverse transcribing it. The method was immunoSEQ multiplex PCR; TCRdb's version includes in-frame clones alone and lacks a portion of them. The data contain some 150,000 clones, 58% of them singletons. This TCR came from a human donor with alopecia areata. This material consisted of CD4+ T cells sorted from blood, taken at week 0.

The CDR3 DNA reads as TGTGCCAGCAGCTTGGGTCGGGGACAGGGTAACGGCTACACCTTC. It specifies CASSLGRGQGNGYTF. This chain links TRBV5-4 with TRBJ1-2; TRBD1 aligns across 9 bases. The CDR3 is 15 residues long. CDR1 is SGHNT, CDR2 YYREEE, per germline (reference sequence). Losses at the gene ends were 0 bases for V and 8 bases for J; bases not matched to a gene: 8.